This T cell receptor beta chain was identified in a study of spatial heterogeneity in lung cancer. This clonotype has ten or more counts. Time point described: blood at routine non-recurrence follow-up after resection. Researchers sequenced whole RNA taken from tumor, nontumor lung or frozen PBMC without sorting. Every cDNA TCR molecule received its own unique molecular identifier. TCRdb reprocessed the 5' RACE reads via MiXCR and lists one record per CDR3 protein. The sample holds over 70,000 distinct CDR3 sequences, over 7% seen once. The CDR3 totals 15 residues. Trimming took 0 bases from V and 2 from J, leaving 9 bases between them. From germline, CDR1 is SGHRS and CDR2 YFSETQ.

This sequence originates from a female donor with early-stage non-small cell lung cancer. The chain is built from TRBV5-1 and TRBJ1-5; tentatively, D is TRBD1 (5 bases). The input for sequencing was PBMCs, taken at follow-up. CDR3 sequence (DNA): TGCGCCAGCAGCTTGGGGGGCGCGGGCAATCAGCCCCAGCATTTT. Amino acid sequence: CASSLGGAGNQPQHF.